This is a list of T cell receptor beta chains from one sample in a study of graft-versus-host responses after intestinal transplantation. Their specific antigens are unknown. This table comes from immunoSEQ multiplex PCR, and its TCRdb copy is limited to in-frame clones, with some not included. This table has fewer than 80,000 clones, 90% to 95% appearing once. The sequenced sample was unstimulated CD8+ T cells sorted from spleen or lymph node cells, obtained before transplant. The receptors stem from a human donor who was the organ donor for an intestinal transplant. CDR3s include the opening cysteine and the closing phenylalanine or tryptophan. Fields, in order: CDR3 length, J gene, V gene, D gene, CDR3 protein. A D gene is named only where the DNA matches it firmly.

13 TRBJ2-5 TRBV27 . CASTKGAGETQYF
15 TRBJ1-1 TRBV4-3 . CASSQDRGYDTEAFF
17 TRBJ2-7 TRBV28 TRBD2 CASRPLFGGRDFYEQYF
14 TRBJ2-1 TRBV28 . CASMRSHYVDHFVF
17 TRBJ1-5 TRBV9 . CASSVMGEVVKDQPQHF
14 TRBJ2-7 TRBV19 . CASSITGPSYEQYF
16 TRBJ2-7 TRBV11-2 TRBD2 CASTHLRPGREDEQYF
14 TRBJ2-7 TRBV7-8 TRBD1 CASSPYTGGPEQYF
15 TRBJ2-5 TRBV7-8 . CASSFRFRPEETQYF
19 TRBJ2-6 TRBV28 . CASSLNIGQGLSGANVLTF
13 TRBJ1-1 TRBV25-1 . CASSLGRGTEAFF
15 TRBJ2-4 TRBV7-3 . CASSKLTEAKNIQYF
13 TRBJ2-7 TRBV7-3 . CASSLSGGREQYF
15 TRBJ2-1 TRBV5-6 TRBD2 CASSLTSGIYNEQFF
13 TRBJ1-3 TRBV18 . CASSKGSGNTIYF
16 TRBJ1-6 TRBV6-1 . CASSEFTGSYNSPLHF
14 TRBJ1-1 TRBV27 TRBD1 CASSSIGQGWGAFF
15 TRBJ2-1 TRBV9 TRBD1 CASNHPGQGAHEQFF
14 TRBJ2-5 TRBV5-6 . CASSLVFRGETQYF
13 TRBJ2-1 TRBV5-1 . CASSLDQVNEQFF
13 . TRBV7-8 TRBD2 CASSFGGAYEQYF
15 TRBJ2-7 TRBV2 TRBD2 CASRAGLASTYEQYF
14 TRBJ2-7 TRBV9 TRBD1 CASSAGTGVDEQYF
14 TRBJ1-2 TRBV5-8 TRBD1 CASSLDRGNYGYTF
17 TRBJ2-1 TRBV11-1 . CASSLGASAGSYNEQFF
16 TRBJ2-7 TRBV4-2 TRBD2 CASSHPLAGGPYEQYF
15 TRBJ2-7 TRBV14 TRBD1 CASSQRDRSSYEQYF
16 TRBJ2-1 TRBV28 TRBD2 CASRPIGSGTNNEQFF
15 TRBJ1-5 TRBV19 TRBD1 CASSTRQGSNQPQHF
15 TRBJ2-5 TRBV19 TRBD2 CASSIGAGNQETQYF
14 TRBJ1-1 TRBV6-1 . CASSAGGGGTEAFF
15 TRBJ2-7 TRBV18 TRBD1 CASSPRPGQGYEQYF
13 TRBJ2-1 TRBV13 . CASSLPSDNEQFF
18 TRBJ2-2 TRBV7-3 . CASSLSLAGRTNTGELFF
16 TRBJ2-1 TRBV28 TRBD2 CASIEPGTSGSHEQFF
12 TRBJ2-1 TRBV28 TRBD2 CASRPGGGEQFF
17 TRBJ2-7 TRBV4-3 . CASSQGAGGGISYEQYF
13 TRBJ2-5 TRBV30 . CAWSLLPQETQYF
15 TRBJ2-3 TRBV9 TRBD2 CASSASGSGTDTQYF
12 TRBJ2-1 TRBV29-1 TRBD2 CSVEGAGGEQFF
14 TRBJ2-3 TRBV4-3 . CASSRKTGPDTQYF
14 TRBJ1-2 TRBV28 TRBD1 CASSSTGKRYGYTF
14 TRBJ2-7 TRBV9 TRBD1 CASSGARGLNEQYF
15 TRBJ1-1 TRBV6-6 TRBD1 CASSPRQGMNTEAFF
15 TRBJ2-3 TRBV6-6 . CASTSEGPSADTQYF
14 TRBJ2-5 TRBV10-2 TRBD2 CASSEGGSEETQYF
15 TRBJ1-5 TRBV6-5 . CASSYSDGGNQPQHF
12 TRBJ2-7 TRBV27 . CASSFPQGEQYF
13 TRBJ2-7 TRBV6-6 . CASSYRDNYEQYF
13 TRBJ2-1 TRBV19 . CASSMGGRNEQFF
15 TRBJ2-2 TRBV4-2 . CASSRKGQNTGELFF
12 TRBJ1-5 TRBV10-3 . CATRQSDQPQHF
14 TRBJ1-2 TRBV7-3 . CASSEGESNYGYTF
16 TRBJ1-1 TRBV4-1 . CASSQRQSQEGSEAFF
14 TRBJ2-2 TRBV5-1 . CASSLDSFPGELFF
18 TRBJ2-1 TRBV28 . CASRRMRWGVRGYNEQFF
15 TRBJ2-2 TRBV6-1 TRBD1 CASSLGTGHTGELFF
15 TRBJ2-1 TRBV7-9 TRBD2 CASSVLLAGVNEQFF